The present entry profiles one TCR beta chain with its context. Sequenced by immunoSEQ multiplex PCR; TCRdb stores in-frame clones only, minus some. This sample has some 150,000 clones; approximately 87% occur once, and the top ten carry 8.6%. This entry comes from a study of blood T cell repertoires in COVID-19. The CDR3 extends over 15 amino acids. Trimming removed 1 base at V and 0 bases at J, with 6 bases between. Germline V lookup: CDR1 SEHNR, CDR2 FQNEAQ (reference sequence). The chain links TRBV7-9 to TRBJ2-2; D remains unclear. The receptor was derived from a woman between 45 and 60 years old with active or convalescent COVID-19. Sequenced sample: peripheral blood. This chain's CDR3 is CASSLDQTNTGELFF. CDR3 nucleotides: TGTGCCAGCAGCTTAGACCAGACGAACACCGGGGAGCTGTTTTTT.